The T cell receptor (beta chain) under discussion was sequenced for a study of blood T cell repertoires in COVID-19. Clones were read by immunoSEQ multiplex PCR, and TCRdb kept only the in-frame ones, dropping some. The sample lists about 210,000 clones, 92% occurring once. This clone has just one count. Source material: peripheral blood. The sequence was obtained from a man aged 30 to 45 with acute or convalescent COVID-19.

The CDR3 region is CASSPGHPSNQPQHF. CDR3 nucleotide sequence: TGTGCCAGCAGCCCAGGACACCCTAGCAATCAGCCCCAGCATTTT. This sequence joins TRBV5-5 and TRBJ1-5; possibly TRBD1 for D (5 bases). V lost 4 bases to trimming and J lost 0 bases, with 11 bases between them. There are 15 residues in the CDR3. In germline, CDR1 is SGHKS, CDR2 YYEKEE (reference sequence).